One and the same sample provided the 20 T cell receptor beta chains below, sequenced in a study of CD8+ T cells in alopecia areata. Reverse transcribed after extraction, RNA yielded cDNA as the sequencing template. Sequenced by immunoSEQ multiplex PCR; TCRdb stores in-frame clones only, minus some. The profile covers tens of thousands of clones, with roughly 28% appearing a single time and about 16% taken by the ten largest. As to treatment: oral pan-JAK inhibitor, 5-10 mg twice daily. The sample was CD8+ T cells sorted from blood, taken at week 4, from a patient treated with tofacitinib. Receptors originate from a human donor with alopecia areata.

This clone appeared a few times. Other DNA sequences of this sample code for an identical CDR3. The gene calls are TRBV29-1 and TRBJ2-3; no clear D. CDR1 SQVTM and CDR2 ANQGSEA come from the germline V gene. The CDR3 has 9 amino acids. Trimming stripped 6 bases from V and 4 bases from J, with 2 bases between. In DNA form, the CDR3 reads TGCAGCGTGTCAGATACGCAGTATTTT. This sequence encodes CSVSDTQYF.

The sample holds a few counts of this clone. This chain joins TRBV29-1 and TRBJ2-2, with TRBD2 matching over 9 bases. The CDR3 has 16 residues. V trimming: 2 bases; J trimming: 0 bases; junction bases outside the gene matches: 4. Per germline, CDR1 SQVTM and CDR2 ANQGSEA. CDR3 loop: CSVEHLAGTNTGELFF. CDR3 bases: TGCAGCGTTGAACATCTAGCGGGAACGAACACCGGGGAGCTGTTTTTT.

This clone was counted between two and nine times. The V call is TRBV7-9, the J call TRBJ2-7; 10 nucleotides agree with TRBD1. Germline assignment: CDR1 SEHNR and CDR2 FQNEAQ (reference sequence). There are 16 residues in the CDR3. V was pared by 5 bases and J by 2 bases, with 9 bases of the junction left unmatched. The DNA for the CDR3 is TGTGCCAGCAGCCCCCCCCGGACAGGGGGGCCCTACGAGCAGTACTTC. Translation: CASSPPRTGGPYEQYF.

On this clone: This sample also contains other DNA sequences that code for the same CDR3. This rearrangement joins TRBV9 to TRBJ2-3; D might be TRBD2 (6 bases). Germline assignment: CDR1 SGDLS and CDR2 YYNGEE. The CDR3 runs 15 residues. The V gene lost 0 bases and the J gene lost 2 bases, with 10 bases spanning the gap. The CDR3 loop reads CASSVGTTTTDTQYF. CDR3 sequence (DNA): TGTGCCAGCAGCGTAGGGACTACGACCACAGATACGCAGTATTTT.

The rearrangement links TRBV27 to TRBJ2-7; D call uncertain. Germline CDR1 and CDR2: MNHEY and SMNVEV (reference sequence). This CDR3 is built from 13 residues. With 6 bases removed from V and 3 bases from J, the gap between germline ends came to 12 bases. The CDR3 sequence is CASSPAAGYEQYF. The CDR3 DNA follows: TGTGCCAGCAGCCCGGCCGCAGGCTACGAGCAGTACTTC.

This clone showed up just a few times. This rearrangement joins TRBV11-2 to TRBJ2-7; maybe TRBD1 (5 bases). CDR1 and CDR2 from the germline V gene are SGHAT and FQNNGV. The V end lost 1 base, the J end lost 3 bases, and 10 bases lay between the germline ends. This CDR3 has 14 amino acids. CDR3 coding DNA: TGTGCCAGCAGCTTAGCTCCAGGGTTCTACGAGCAGTACTTC. Its translation is CASSLAPGFYEQYF.

This clone appeared a few times. The V and J genes are TRBV28 and TRBJ2-7; 9 bases line up with TRBD2. The CDR3 is 18 residues long. With V trimmed by 8 bases and J by 2 bases, 19 bases remained unmatched. The germline V gene encodes CDR1 MDHEN and CDR2 SYDVKM. As DNA, the CDR3 is TGTGCCAGCGGGAAGGATTATAGCGGGAGTGTGGTTCCCTACGAGCAGTACTTC. It codes for CASGKDYSGSVVPYEQYF.

CDR3 DNA: TGTGCCAGCAGCCCCCCGGGCCTTAATGAAAAACTGTTTTTT. Amino acids: CASSPPGLNEKLFF. The chain combines TRBV25-1 with TRBJ1-4, with D uncertain. Trimming removed 6 bases from V and 4 bases from J, with 12 bases in between. This CDR3 is 14 amino acids long. Per germline, CDR1 MGHDK and CDR2 SYGVNS. Using reference TRBV25-1 and TRBJ1-4 for the parts outside the CDR3, the full variable domain is EADIYQTPRYLVIGTGKKITLECSQTMGHDKMYWYQQDPGMELHLIHYSYGVNSTEKGDLSSESTVSRIRTEHFPLTLESARPSHTSQYLCASSPPGLNEKLFFGSGTQLSVL.

This chain connects TRBV4-1 to TRBJ2-7, with TRBD1 matching over 7 bases. There are 13 residues in the CDR3. Germline lookup yields CDR1 MGHRA and CDR2 YSYEKL. Germline trimming cut 2 bases from V and 2 bases from J; bases unmatched to any gene: 0. CDR3 residues: CASSQRGPYEQYF. CDR3 DNA: TGCGCCAGCAGCCAAAGGGGGCCCTACGAGCAGTACTTC.

The V and J genes are TRBV9 and TRBJ1-5; the D is unclear. V was clipped by 3 bases and J by 3 bases, with 13 bases between them. Germline V gives CDR1 SGDLS, CDR2 YYNGEE. The CDR3 spans 15 residues. As DNA, the CDR3 is TGTGCCAGCAGCGCTAGTCCGAAACTCAATCAGCCCCAGCATTTT. Residues: CASSASPKLNQPQHF.

The chain is built from TRBV29-1 and TRBJ1-1; the D gene is possibly TRBD1 (6 bases). Germline values: CDR1 SQVTM, CDR2 ANQGSEA. Trimming took 6 bases from V and 1 from J, leaving 15 bases between them. CDR3 length: 14 amino acids. The CDR3 protein is CSVSQRGGNTEAFF. The CDR3 DNA reads TGCAGCGTCTCCCAAAGGGGGGGGAACACTGAAGCTTTCTTT.

This clone was observed a handful of times. The J gene is TRBJ2-2, the V gene TRBV29-1, with a possible D match to TRBD2 (6 bases). V was shortened by 6 bases and J by 2 bases, with 10 bases between the two germline ends. This CDR3 spans 13 amino acids. Looked up from germline, CDR1 is SQVTM and CDR2 is ANQGSEA. The CDR3 bases are TGCAGCGTGGGGGGTCGAAACACCGGGGAGCTGTTTTTT. It codes for CSVGGRNTGELFF.

The rearrangement links TRBV29-1 to TRBJ1-2; TRBD1 is a possible D gene (5 bases). The V end lost 3 bases, the J end lost 7 bases, and 12 bases lay between the germline ends. CDR3 length: 12 residues. CDR1 SQVTM and CDR2 ANQGSEA come from the germline V gene. CDR3 loop: CSVDRGRGGYTF. Here the CDR3 DNA reads TGCAGCGTTGATCGTGGTAGGGGTGGCTACACCTTC.

This clone has more than one count but fewer than ten. The V call is TRBV29-1, the J call TRBJ1-2, with no clear D. Trimming cost V 5 bases and J 8 bases, with 15 bases left between them. This CDR3 contains 12 residues. The germline CDR1 and CDR2 sequences are SQVTM and ANQGSEA. The CDR3 nucleotides are TGCAGCGTTCCCGACGAACTAGGCGGCTACACCTTC. This codes for CSVPDELGGYTF.

This chain connects TRBV29-1 to TRBJ1-1; D might be TRBD1 (5 bases). Germline CDR1 is SQVTM and CDR2 is ANQGSEA. The length of the CDR3 is 13 residues. V shed 1 base and J shed 4 bases, with 10 bases lying between them. The CDR3 DNA reads TGCAGCGTTGAAGGGGACGGTGGCACTGAAGCTTTCTTT. The encoded protein is CSVEGDGGTEAFF.

This clone turned up a few times. The V gene is TRBV30, the J gene TRBJ2-7; D call uncertain. Trimming removed 2 bases at V and 1 base at J, with 3 bases between. The CDR3 spans 11 residues. CDR1 and CDR2 from the germline V gene are GTSNPN and SVGIG (reference sequence). The CDR3 loop is CAWSPSYEQYF. CDR3 in DNA: TGTGCCTGGAGTCCTTCCTACGAGCAGTACTTC. Variable domain in full (rest from reference TRBV30 and TRBJ2-7): SQTIHQWPATLVQPVGSPLSLECTVEGTSNPNLYWYRQAAGRGLQLLFYSVGIGQISSEVPQNLSASRPQDRQFILSSKKLLLSDSGFYLCAWSPSYEQYFGPGTRLTVT.

For the CDR3, the DNA is TGCGCCAGCAGCCAGGGAAATCAGCCCCAGCATTTT. This translates into CASSQGNQPQHF. The chain combines TRBV4-3 with TRBJ1-5; D ambiguous. The CDR3 totals 12 residues. CDR1 and CDR2 (germline): LGHNA, YSLEER. V was clipped by 3 bases and J by 4 bases, with 4 bases between them.

The chain employs TRBV28 and TRBJ2-7; the match to TRBD2 covers 8 bases. This CDR3 is built from 17 residues. Germline V gives CDR1 MDHEN, CDR2 SYDVKM. The J segment lost 4 bases and the V segment lost 8 bases, leaving 19 bases of the junction unmatched. The CDR3 coding sequence is TGTGCCAGCGGTAGCGACACCGACCTGTCGGGAGGGTACGAGCAGTACTTC. Protein: CASGSDTDLSGGYEQYF.

This clone was counted only a few times. CDR3 sequence (DNA): TGTGCCAGCAGTTCCGACACGTTCTGGGAGCAGTTCTTC. Encoded protein: CASSSDTFWEQFF. The chain links TRBV27 to TRBJ2-1; unclear D gene. The CDR3 runs to 13 residues. Germline loops: CDR1 MNHEY, CDR2 SMNVEV (reference sequence). With 4 bases removed from V and 10 bases from J, the gap between germline ends came to 14 bases.

The chain joins TRBV18 to TRBJ2-5, with D hard to call. V was clipped by 3 bases and J by 5 bases, with 4 bases between them. The CDR3 runs 11 residues. CDR1 and CDR2 from the germline V gene are KGHSH and LQKENI. The CDR3 nucleotides are TGTGCCAGCTCACCGGGGGAGACCCAGTACTTC. Amino acid sequence: CASSPGETQYF.